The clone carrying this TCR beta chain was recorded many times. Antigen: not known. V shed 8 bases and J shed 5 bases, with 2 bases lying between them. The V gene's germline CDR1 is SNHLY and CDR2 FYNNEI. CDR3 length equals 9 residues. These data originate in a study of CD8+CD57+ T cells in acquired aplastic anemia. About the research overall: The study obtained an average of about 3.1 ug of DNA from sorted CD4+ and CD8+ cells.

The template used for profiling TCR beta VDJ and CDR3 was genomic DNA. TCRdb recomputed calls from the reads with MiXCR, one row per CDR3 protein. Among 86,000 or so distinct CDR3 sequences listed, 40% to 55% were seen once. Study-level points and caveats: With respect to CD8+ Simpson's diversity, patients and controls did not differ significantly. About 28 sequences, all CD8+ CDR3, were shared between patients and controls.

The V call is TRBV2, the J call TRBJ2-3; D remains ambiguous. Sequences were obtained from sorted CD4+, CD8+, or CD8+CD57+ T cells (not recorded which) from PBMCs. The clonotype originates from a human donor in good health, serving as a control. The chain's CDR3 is CASGDTQYF. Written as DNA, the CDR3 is TGTGCCAGCGGAGATACGCAGTATTTT.